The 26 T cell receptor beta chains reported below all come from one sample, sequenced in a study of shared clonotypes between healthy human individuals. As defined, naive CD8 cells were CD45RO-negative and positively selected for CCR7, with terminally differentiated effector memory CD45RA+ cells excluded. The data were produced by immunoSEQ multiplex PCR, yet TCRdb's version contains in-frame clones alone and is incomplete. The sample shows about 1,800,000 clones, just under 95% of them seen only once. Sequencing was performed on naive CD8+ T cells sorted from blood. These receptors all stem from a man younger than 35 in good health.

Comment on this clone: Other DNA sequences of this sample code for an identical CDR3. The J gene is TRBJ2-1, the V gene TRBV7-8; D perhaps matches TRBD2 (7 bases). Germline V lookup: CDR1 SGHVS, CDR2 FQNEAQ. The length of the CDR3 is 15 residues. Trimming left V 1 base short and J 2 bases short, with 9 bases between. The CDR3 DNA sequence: TGTGCCAGCAGCTTAGGAGGGGGGGCCTACAATGAGCAGTTCTTC. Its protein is CASSLGGGAYNEQFF.

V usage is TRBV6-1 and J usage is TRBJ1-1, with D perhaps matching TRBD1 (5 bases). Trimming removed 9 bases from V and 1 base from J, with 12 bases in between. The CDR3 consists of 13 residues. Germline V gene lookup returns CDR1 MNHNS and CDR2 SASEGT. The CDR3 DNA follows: TGTGCCAGTAGAAGAGGGGAGAACACTGAAGCTTTCTTT. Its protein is CASRRGENTEAFF.

This chain's CDR3 is CASSEAQGSGNTIYF. The CDR3 region has the DNA TGTGCCAGCAGTGAAGCGCAGGGCTCTGGAAACACCATATATTTT. The V and J genes are TRBV2 and TRBJ1-3; TRBD1 is a possible D gene (5 bases). Trimming pared 0 bases from V and 0 bases from J, leaving 6 bases between. This CDR3 has 15 amino acids. Germline assignment: CDR1 SNHLY and CDR2 FYNNEI. Variable domain in full (rest from reference TRBV2 and TRBJ1-3): EPEVTQTPSHQVTQMGQEVILRCVPISNHLYFYWYRQILGQKVEFLVSFYNNEISEKSEIFDDQFSVERPDGSNFTLKIRSTKLEDSAMYFCASSEAQGSGNTIYFGEGSWLTVV.

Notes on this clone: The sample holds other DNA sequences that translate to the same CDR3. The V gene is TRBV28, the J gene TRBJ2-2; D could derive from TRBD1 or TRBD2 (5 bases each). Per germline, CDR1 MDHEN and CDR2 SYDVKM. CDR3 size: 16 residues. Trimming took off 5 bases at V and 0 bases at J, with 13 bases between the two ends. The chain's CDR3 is CASSLTGTANTGELFF. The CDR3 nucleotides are TGTGCCAGCAGTCTGACCGGGACGGCGAACACCGGGGAGCTGTTTTTT.

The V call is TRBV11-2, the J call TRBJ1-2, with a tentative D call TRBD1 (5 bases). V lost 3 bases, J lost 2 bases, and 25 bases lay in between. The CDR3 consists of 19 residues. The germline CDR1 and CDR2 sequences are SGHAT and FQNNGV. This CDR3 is CASSLSNTSGPKLNYGYTF. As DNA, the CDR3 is TGTGCCAGCAGCTTGTCAAATACCTCGGGACCGAAATTGAACTATGGCTACACCTTC.

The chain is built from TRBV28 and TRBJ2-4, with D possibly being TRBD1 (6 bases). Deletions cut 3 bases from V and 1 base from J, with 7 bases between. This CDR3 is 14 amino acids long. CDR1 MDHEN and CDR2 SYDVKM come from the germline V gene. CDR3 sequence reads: CASSLGAAKNIQYF. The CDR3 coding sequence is TGTGCCAGCAGTTTGGGGGCGGCCAAAAACATTCAGTACTTC. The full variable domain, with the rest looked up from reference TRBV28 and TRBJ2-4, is DVKVTQSSRYLVKRTGEKVFLECVQDMDHENMFWYRQDPGLGLRLIYFSYDVKMKEKGDIPEGYSVSREKKERFSLILESASTNQTSMYLCASSLGAAKNIQYFGAGTRLSVL.

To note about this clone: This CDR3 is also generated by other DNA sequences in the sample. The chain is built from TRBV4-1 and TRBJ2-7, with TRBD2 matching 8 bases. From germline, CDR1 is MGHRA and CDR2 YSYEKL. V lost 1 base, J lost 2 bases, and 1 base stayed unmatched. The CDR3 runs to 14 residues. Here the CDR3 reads CASSQGGLAYEQYF. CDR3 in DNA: TGCGCCAGCAGCCAAGGGGGACTAGCCTACGAGCAGTACTTC.

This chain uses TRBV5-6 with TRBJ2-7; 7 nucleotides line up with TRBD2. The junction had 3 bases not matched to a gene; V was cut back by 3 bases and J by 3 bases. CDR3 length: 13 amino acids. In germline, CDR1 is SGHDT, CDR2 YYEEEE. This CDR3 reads CASSSSGYYEQYF. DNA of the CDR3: TGTGCCAGCAGCTCTAGCGGTTACTACGAGCAGTACTTC.

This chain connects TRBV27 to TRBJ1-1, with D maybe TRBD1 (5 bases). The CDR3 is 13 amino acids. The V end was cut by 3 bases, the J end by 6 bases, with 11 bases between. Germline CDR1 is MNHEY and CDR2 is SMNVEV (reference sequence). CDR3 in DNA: TGTGCCAGCAGTTTCTCAGGGAGGGCTGAAGCTTTCTTT. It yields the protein CASSFSGRAEAFF.

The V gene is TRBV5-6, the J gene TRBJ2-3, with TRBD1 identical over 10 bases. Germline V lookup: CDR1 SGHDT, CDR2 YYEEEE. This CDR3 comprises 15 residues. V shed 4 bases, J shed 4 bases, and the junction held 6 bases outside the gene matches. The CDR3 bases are TGTGCCAGCAGCGATGACAGGGGGCTTGCAGATACGCAGTATTTT. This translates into CASSDDRGLADTQYF.

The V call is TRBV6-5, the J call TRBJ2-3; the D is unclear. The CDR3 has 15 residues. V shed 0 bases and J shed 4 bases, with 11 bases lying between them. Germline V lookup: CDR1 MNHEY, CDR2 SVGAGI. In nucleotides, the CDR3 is TGTGCCAGCAGTTACTCGGATCCCCTCCCAGATACGCAGTATTTT. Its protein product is CASSYSDPLPDTQYF.

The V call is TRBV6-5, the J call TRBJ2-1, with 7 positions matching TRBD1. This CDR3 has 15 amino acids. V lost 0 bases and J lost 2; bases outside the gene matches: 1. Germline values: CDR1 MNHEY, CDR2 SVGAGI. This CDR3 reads CASSYSGTAYNEQFF. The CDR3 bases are TGTGCCAGCAGTTACTCGGGGACAGCCTACAATGAGCAGTTCTTC.

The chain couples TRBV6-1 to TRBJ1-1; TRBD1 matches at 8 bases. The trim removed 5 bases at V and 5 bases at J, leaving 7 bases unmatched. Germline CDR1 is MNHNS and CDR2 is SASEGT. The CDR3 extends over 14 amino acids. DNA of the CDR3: TGTGCCAGCAGTTTTGACAGGGGTGGAACTGAAGCTTTCTTT. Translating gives CASSFDRGGTEAFF.

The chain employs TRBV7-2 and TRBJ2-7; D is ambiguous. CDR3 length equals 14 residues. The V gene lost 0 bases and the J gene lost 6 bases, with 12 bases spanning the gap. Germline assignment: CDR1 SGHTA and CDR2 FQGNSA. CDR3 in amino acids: CASSLAFGPGEQYF. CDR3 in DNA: TGTGCCAGCAGCTTAGCGTTCGGACCAGGCGAGCAGTACTTC.

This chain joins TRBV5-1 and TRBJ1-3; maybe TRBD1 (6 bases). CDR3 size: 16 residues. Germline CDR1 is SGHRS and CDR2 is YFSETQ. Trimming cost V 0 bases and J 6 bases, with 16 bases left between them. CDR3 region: CASSLGQDLPTNTIYF. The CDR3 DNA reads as TGCGCCAGCAGCTTGGGACAGGATCTACCGACAAACACCATATATTTT.

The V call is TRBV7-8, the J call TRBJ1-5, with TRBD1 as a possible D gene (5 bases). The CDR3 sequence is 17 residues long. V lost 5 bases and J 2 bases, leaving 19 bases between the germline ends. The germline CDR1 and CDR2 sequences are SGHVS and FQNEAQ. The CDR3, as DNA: TGTGCCAGCAGCCCAAGGGGAAGGGACCGCGGCAATCAGCCCCAGCATTTT. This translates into CASSPRGRDRGNQPQHF.

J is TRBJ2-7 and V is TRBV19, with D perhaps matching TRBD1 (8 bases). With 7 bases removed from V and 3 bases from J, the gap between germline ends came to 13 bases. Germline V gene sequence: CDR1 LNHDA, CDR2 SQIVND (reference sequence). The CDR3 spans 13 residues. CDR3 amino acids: CASKDREGYEQYF. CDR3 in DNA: TGTGCCAGTAAGGACAGGGAGGGCTACGAGCAGTACTTC.

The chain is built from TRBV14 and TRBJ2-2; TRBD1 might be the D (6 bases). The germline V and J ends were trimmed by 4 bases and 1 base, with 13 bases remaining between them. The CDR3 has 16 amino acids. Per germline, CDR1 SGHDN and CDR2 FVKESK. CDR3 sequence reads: CASSPPTGENTGELFF. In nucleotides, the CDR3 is TGTGCCAGCAGCCCTCCGACAGGAGAGAACACCGGGGAGCTGTTTTTT.

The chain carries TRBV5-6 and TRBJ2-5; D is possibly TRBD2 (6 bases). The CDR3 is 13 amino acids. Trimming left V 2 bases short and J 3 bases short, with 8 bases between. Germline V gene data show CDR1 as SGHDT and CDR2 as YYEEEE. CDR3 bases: TGTGCCAGCAGCTTTCCGGGGGAAGAGACCCAGTACTTC. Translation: CASSFPGEETQYF.

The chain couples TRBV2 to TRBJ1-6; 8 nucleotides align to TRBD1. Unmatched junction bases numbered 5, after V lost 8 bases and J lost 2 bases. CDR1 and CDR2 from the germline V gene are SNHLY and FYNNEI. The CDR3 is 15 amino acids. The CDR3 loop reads CASETGEAYNSPLHF. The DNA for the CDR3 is TGTGCCAGCGAGACAGGGGAGGCCTATAATTCACCCCTCCACTTT.

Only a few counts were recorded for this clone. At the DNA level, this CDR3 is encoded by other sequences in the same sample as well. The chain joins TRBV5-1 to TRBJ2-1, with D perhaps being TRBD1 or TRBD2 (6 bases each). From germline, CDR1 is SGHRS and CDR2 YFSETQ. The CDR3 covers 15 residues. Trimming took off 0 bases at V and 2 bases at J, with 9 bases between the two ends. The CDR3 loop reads CASSLVGGPYNEQFF. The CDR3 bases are TGCGCCAGCAGCTTGGTAGGGGGGCCCTACAATGAGCAGTTCTTC.

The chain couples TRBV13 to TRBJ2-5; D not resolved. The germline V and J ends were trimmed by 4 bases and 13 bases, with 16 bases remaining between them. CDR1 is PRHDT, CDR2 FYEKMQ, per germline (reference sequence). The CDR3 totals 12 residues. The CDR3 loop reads CASSSPPTEPYF. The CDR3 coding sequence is TGTGCCAGCAGCTCCCCCCCAACGGAACCGTACTTC.

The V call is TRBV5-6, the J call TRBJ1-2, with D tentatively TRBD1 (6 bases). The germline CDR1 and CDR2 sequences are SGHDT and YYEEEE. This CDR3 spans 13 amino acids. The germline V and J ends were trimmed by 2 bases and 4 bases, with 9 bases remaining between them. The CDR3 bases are TGTGCCAGCAGCTTATCGGACAGCTATGGCTACACCTTC. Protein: CASSLSDSYGYTF.

The CDR3 reads CASSEARGGDIQYF. DNA of the CDR3: TGTGCCAGCAGTGAAGCGCGCGGAGGGGACATTCAGTACTTC. The chain joins TRBV6-1 to TRBJ2-4; D possibly corresponds to TRBD2 (6 bases). The germline CDR1 and CDR2 sequences are MNHNS and SASEGT. This CDR3 is 14 amino acids long. V lost 0 bases and J 8 bases, leaving 11 bases between the germline ends.

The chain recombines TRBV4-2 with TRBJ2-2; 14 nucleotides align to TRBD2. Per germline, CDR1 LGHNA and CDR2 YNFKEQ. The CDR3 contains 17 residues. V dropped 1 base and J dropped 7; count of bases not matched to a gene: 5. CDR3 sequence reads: CASSQVGLAGVGGELFF. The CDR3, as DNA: TGTGCCAGCAGCCAAGTGGGACTAGCGGGGGTCGGCGGGGAGCTGTTTTTT.

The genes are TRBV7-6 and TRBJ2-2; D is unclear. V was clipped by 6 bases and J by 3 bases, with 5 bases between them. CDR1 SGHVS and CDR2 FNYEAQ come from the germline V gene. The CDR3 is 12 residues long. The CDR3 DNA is TGTGCCAGCAGTCCTTACACCGGGGAGCTGTTTTTT. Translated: CASSPYTGELFF.